Below, 29 T cell receptor beta chains from the same sample are listed, as sequenced in a study of blood T cells in healthy people across ages. For the second PCR, which ran for about 6 to 11 cycles, a sample-barcoded 5' primer and a J-beta primer mix were used. TCRdb reprocessed the 5' RACE reads with MiXCR, giving one entry per CDR3 protein. The repertoire holds some 1,800,000 distinct CDR3 sequences, with 30% to 40% as singletons. Sequencing used blood. These receptors came from a human donor in good health.

This clonotype has only a few counts. The chain joins TRBV7-2 to TRBJ2-1; D may be TRBD1 (5 bases). The germline V gene has CDR1 SGHTA and CDR2 FQGNSA. Trimming removed 5 bases at V and 0 bases at J, with 11 bases between. This CDR3 comprises 15 residues. DNA for the CDR3: TGTGCCAGCAGCGATGACAGCCGCTCCTACAATGAGCAGTTCTTC. Protein product: CASSDDSRSYNEQFF.

The J gene is TRBJ1-4, the V gene TRBV20-1; D ambiguous. The CDR3 is 14 amino acids. Germline values: CDR1 DFQATT, CDR2 SNEGSKA (reference sequence). The V gene lost 6 bases and the J gene lost 0 bases, with 11 bases spanning the gap. This CDR3 reads CSAREATTNEKLFF. CDR3 coding DNA: TGCAGTGCCCGCGAGGCGACAACTAATGAAAAACTGTTTTTT.

This clonotype was counted only a few times. V and J are TRBV7-9 and TRBJ1-6; the D gene is possibly TRBD1 (5 bases). This CDR3 is built from 12 residues. CDR1 SEHNR and CDR2 FQNEAQ come from the germline V gene (reference sequence). V lost 4 bases and J 11 bases, leaving 9 bases between the germline ends. This CDR3 reads CASSWEGPPLHF. The CDR3 nucleotides are TGTGCCAGCAGCTGGGAGGGGCCACCCCTCCACTTT.

In this sample, this clonotype turned up a few times. The chain has TRBV6-2 or TRBV6-3 and TRBJ2-1; 11 nucleotides agree with TRBD2. Germline CDR1 and CDR2: MNHEY and SVGEGT. The CDR3 is 15 residues long. Trimming at V came to 6 bases and at J to 4 bases, leaving 5 bases not matched to a gene. Written as DNA, the CDR3 is TGTGCCAGCAGGCCGGGACTAGCGGAGTACAATGAGCAGTTCTTC. Its translation is CASRPGLAEYNEQFF.

The V call is TRBV29-1, the J call TRBJ1-4; D might be TRBD1 (5 bases). The CDR3 extends over 12 amino acids. The germline CDR1 and CDR2 sequences are SQVTM and ANQGSEA. Trimming removed 3 bases at V and 6 bases at J, with 8 bases between. In DNA, the CDR3 is TGCAGCGTTGAGGACAATGATGAAAAACTGTTTTTT. This encodes CSVEDNDEKLFF.

V is TRBV29-1 and J is TRBJ1-1; no clear D. CDR3 size: 12 residues. Germline loops: CDR1 SQVTM, CDR2 ANQGSEA. V lost 0 bases to trimming and J lost 8 bases, with 10 bases between them. CDR3 protein: CSVEDLEGEAFF. Written as DNA, the CDR3 is TGCAGCGTTGAAGATCTAGAAGGGGAAGCTTTCTTT.

In its sample, this clonotype was seen once. V gene TRBV4-3 combines with J gene TRBJ2-5, with D possibly TRBD1 on 6 matching bases. The CDR3 has 14 residues. Trimming removed 0 bases from V and 7 bases from J, with 12 bases in between. The germline V gene encodes CDR1 LGHNA and CDR2 YSLEER. Here the CDR3 reads CASSQDLGAVTQYF. DNA of the CDR3: TGCGCCAGCAGCCAAGATTTGGGGGCTGTGACCCAGTACTTC.

The chain carries TRBV5-1 and TRBJ2-1; 13 nucleotides line up with TRBD2. This CDR3 has 17 amino acids. Trimming took 5 bases from V and 4 from J; bases not matched to a gene: 9. Germline-derived CDR1 and CDR2 are SGHRS and YFSETQ. CDR3 sequence: CASSKTSGGARYNEQFF. The CDR3 nucleotides read TGCGCCAGCAGTAAAACTAGCGGGGGGGCCAGATACAATGAGCAGTTCTTC.

This clonotype was detected a few times. This sequence joins TRBV6-1 and TRBJ2-1; the D is unclear. V was shortened by 2 bases and J by 2 bases, with 10 bases between the two germline ends. Germline CDR1 MNHNS, CDR2 SASEGT. This CDR3 has 15 amino acids. The CDR3 coding sequence is TGTGCCAGCAGTGAATTCTCCGTAGCCTACAATGAGCAGTTCTTC. This translates into CASSEFSVAYNEQFF.

In its sample, this clonotype was seen once. CDR3 region: CSARDVGGGALYEQFF. The CDR3 DNA is TGCAGTGCTAGAGACGTTGGAGGGGGGGCACTCTACGAGCAGTTCTTC. The rearrangement uses TRBV20-1 and TRBJ2-1; D possibly corresponds to TRBD2 (7 bases). Per germline, CDR1 DFQATT and CDR2 SNEGSKA (reference sequence). The CDR3 has 16 residues. The V and J ends lost 0 bases and 10 bases respectively, with 22 bases between them.

With respect to this clonotype: Germline is not matched at one junction end, which may reflect a read error. The chain uses TRBV7-8 and TRBJ1-4; TRBD1 is a possible D gene (5 bases). This CDR3 has 14 residues. Germline V gene sequence: CDR1 SGHVS, CDR2 FQNEAQ. CDR3 sequence: CASSWGPLREILFF. In DNA form, the CDR3 reads TGTGCCAGCAGCTGGGGACCGCTTAGAGAAATACTGTTTTTT.

This chain connects TRBV20-1 to TRBJ2-4; the match to TRBD1 covers 9 bases. The J call may not be correct, given that the DNA end is closer to TRBJ2-7. The CDR3 sequence is 14 residues long. CDR1 is DFQATT and CDR2 is SNEGSKA in the germline V gene (reference sequence). The CDR3 region is CSAPHRDRAYEQYF. The CDR3 DNA reads as TGCAGTGCTCCCCACCGGGACAGGGCCTACGAGCAGTACTTC.

The J gene is TRBJ1-2, the V gene TRBV27, with D uncertain. Between the trimmed V and J ends, which lost 5 bases and 7 bases, there was a span of 20 bases. From germline, CDR1 is MNHEY and CDR2 SMNVEV (reference sequence). CDR3 length equals 15 residues. For the CDR3, the DNA is TGTGCCAGCAGTACAAGGGAGGAACCCCAGTCTGGCTACACCTTC. It translates to CASSTREEPQSGYTF.

CDR3: CASSWGTRRDNEQFF. The CDR3 nucleotides read TGCGCCAGCAGCTGGGGGACCCGAAGGGACAATGAGCAGTTCTTC. The chain combines TRBV5-1 with TRBJ2-1; D possibly uses TRBD1 or TRBD2 (5 bases each). Germline-derived CDR1 and CDR2 are SGHRS and YFSETQ. Trimming stripped 3 bases from V and 5 bases from J, with 15 bases between. This CDR3 spans 15 amino acids.

The V and J genes are TRBV7-6 and TRBJ2-3; D possibly corresponds to TRBD2 (7 bases). This CDR3 has 16 residues. V was cut by 5 bases and J by 4 bases, with 19 bases left in between. Germline-derived CDR1 and CDR2 are SGHVS and FNYEAQ. The CDR3 nucleotides are TGTGCCAGCAGCAAAATATGGGGGGGCGGCCCAGATACGCAGTATTTT. It yields the protein CASSKIWGGGPDTQYF.

This sequence joins TRBV20-1 and TRBJ2-7; no clear D gene. V shed 3 bases and J shed 0 bases, with 15 bases lying between them. Germline CDR1 and CDR2: DFQATT and SNEGSKA (reference sequence). The CDR3 has 15 amino acids. CDR3 amino acids: CSASSQLTFSYEQYF. In nucleotides, the CDR3 is TGCAGTGCTAGTAGTCAGCTAACGTTCTCCTACGAGCAGTACTTC.

The chain is built from TRBV5-1 and TRBJ2-7, with D possibly TRBD2 on 6 matching bases. The CDR3 totals 16 residues. Per the germline V gene, CDR1 is SGHRS and CDR2 is YFSETQ. The V gene lost 4 bases and the J gene lost 3 bases, with 20 bases spanning the gap. DNA for the CDR3: TGCGCCAGCAGCGCCATTATTGGGCGGGGCGACTACGAGCAGTACTTC. Translation: CASSAIIGRGDYEQYF.

This clonotype has just a few counts. The chain joins TRBV6-1 to TRBJ2-7; 9 bases line up with TRBD2. Germline CDR1 and CDR2: MNHNS and SASEGT. The CDR3 covers 13 residues. The trim removed 8 bases at V and 2 bases at J, leaving 4 bases unmatched. CDR3 region: CASGGGVPYEQYF. The CDR3 DNA is TGTGCCAGCGGCGGGGGGGTTCCCTACGAGCAGTACTTC.

This clonotype was observed a single time. This rearrangement joins TRBV27 to TRBJ2-6, with TRBD1 matching 10 bases. The V and J ends lost 5 bases and 9 bases, in that order; junction bases with no gene match: 7. Germline CDR1 and CDR2: MNHEY and SMNVEV (reference sequence). The CDR3 contains 15 residues. The CDR3 spells CASSLDWDRGNVLTF. CDR3 nucleotides: TGTGCCAGCAGTCTAGATTGGGACAGGGGCAACGTCCTGACTTTC.

Only one count was recorded for this clonotype. The junction departs from germline at one end; a sequencing error may be responsible. The genes are TRBV6-5 and TRBJ2-5; 14 nucleotides align to TRBD2. Germline loops: CDR1 MNHEY, CDR2 SVGAGI. This CDR3 is 14 amino acids long. The CDR3 reads CASRGLAGDETRYF. CDR3 nucleotide sequence: TGTGCCAGCAGGGGACTAGCGGGGGATGAGACCCGGTACTTC.

This clonotype was counted between two and nine times. The V call is TRBV2, the J call TRBJ2-7; D not certain. The CDR3 contains 13 residues. Trimming shortened V by 0 bases and J by 2 bases, and 5 bases separated the two germline ends. Germline CDR1 SNHLY, CDR2 FYNNEI. In DNA, the CDR3 is TGTGCCAGCAGTGAAGCTGATACCTACGAGCAGTACTTC. Residues: CASSEADTYEQYF.

J is TRBJ2-5 and V is TRBV9; D uncertain. Germline V gene lookup returns CDR1 SGDLS and CDR2 YYNGEE. The CDR3 loop spans 16 amino acids. V was shortened by 0 bases and J by 2 bases, with 14 bases between the two germline ends. The CDR3 bases are TGTGCCAGCAGCGTAGCGTCGTCGGCTAGTCAAGAGACCCAGTACTTC. Translated: CASSVASSASQETQYF.

This clonotype was seen just once. This sequence joins TRBV7-8 and TRBJ1-4; tentatively, D is TRBD1 (5 bases). The CDR3 contains 15 residues. The germline V gene encodes CDR1 SGHVS and CDR2 FQNEAQ. With 5 bases removed from V and 8 bases from J, the gap between germline ends came to 18 bases. This CDR3 reads CASSKRGQGREKLFF. CDR3 in DNA: TGTGCCAGCAGCAAAAGAGGACAAGGTCGCGAAAAACTGTTTTTT. Full variable domain (remainder filled in from reference TRBV7-8 and TRBJ1-4): GAGVSQSPRYKVAKRGQDVALRCDPISGHVSLFWYQQALGQGPEFLTYFQNEAQLDKSGLPSDRFFAERPEGSVSTLKIQRTQQEDSAVYLCASSKRGQGREKLFFGSGTQLSVL.

Many counts were recorded for this clonotype. The gene calls are TRBV5-1 and TRBJ1-1, with 8 bases matching TRBD1. CDR3 length: 14 residues. Germline CDR1 and CDR2: SGHRS and YFSETQ. The J segment lost 0 bases and the V segment lost 3 bases, leaving 1 base of the junction unmatched. In DNA, the CDR3 is TGCGCCAGCAGCTCGACAGGGGTGAACACTGAAGCTTTCTTT. The encoded protein is CASSSTGVNTEAFF.

The sample holds a few counts of this clonotype. The chain carries TRBV6-6 and TRBJ2-2; TRBD2 matches at 9 bases. The CDR3 loop spans 16 amino acids. With V trimmed by 5 bases and J by 1 base, 5 bases remained unmatched. CDR1 and CDR2 (germline): MNHNY, SVGAGI (reference sequence). CDR3 loop: CASSPLAGMNTGELFF. CDR3 sequence (DNA): TGTGCCAGCAGTCCGCTAGCGGGGATGAACACCGGGGAGCTGTTTTTT.

The rearrangement joins TRBV15 to TRBJ2-7, with a tentative D call TRBD1 (6 bases). V lost 1 base to trimming and J lost 3 bases, with 19 bases between them. CDR3 length: 17 residues. Germline V CDR1 and CDR2: LNHNV, YYDKDF (reference sequence). This CDR3 reads CATSRGGLVRGCYEQYF. CDR3 DNA sequence: TGTGCCACCAGCAGAGGTGGTCTGGTCAGGGGATGCTACGAGCAGTACTTC.

In this sample, this clonotype turned up many times. This chain connects TRBV10-3 to TRBJ2-5, with 7 nucleotides matching TRBD2. V gave up 6 bases and J gave up 2 bases; unmatched junction bases: 15. Looked up from germline, CDR1 is ENHRY and CDR2 is SYGVKD. This CDR3 has 17 amino acids. The CDR3 DNA reads TGTGCCATCAGCGGGGAGGGTATTAGCAGACGGCAAGAGACCCAGTACTTC. Translated: CAISGEGISRRQETQYF.

CDR3 DNA sequence: TGCGCCAGCAGCTTCGGGAACAGCCTTTTCTCTGGGGCCAACGTCCTGACTTTC. Its translation is CASSFGNSLFSGANVLTF. This chain links TRBV5-1 with TRBJ2-6; tentatively, D is TRBD2 (5 bases). This CDR3 is built from 18 residues. CDR1 and CDR2 from the germline V gene are SGHRS and YFSETQ. Trimming cost V 2 bases and J 0 bases, with 15 bases left between them. The whole variable domain, remainder taken from reference TRBV5-1 and TRBJ2-6, is KAGVTQTPRYLIKTRGQQVTLSCSPISGHRSVSWYQQTPGQGLQFLFEYFSETQRNKGNFPGRFSGRQFSNSRSEMNVSTLELGDSALYLCASSFGNSLFSGANVLTFGAGSRLTVL.

The chain recombines TRBV7-2 with TRBJ1-2; perhaps TRBD1 as D (5 bases). CDR3 size: 16 residues. CDR1 is SGHTA and CDR2 is FQGNSA in the germline V gene. Trimming took 1 base from V and 1 from J, leaving 13 bases between them. In nucleotides, the CDR3 is TGTGCCAGCAGCTTAGACGGGGGAGGATATAACTATGGCTACACCTTC. It yields the protein CASSLDGGGYNYGYTF.